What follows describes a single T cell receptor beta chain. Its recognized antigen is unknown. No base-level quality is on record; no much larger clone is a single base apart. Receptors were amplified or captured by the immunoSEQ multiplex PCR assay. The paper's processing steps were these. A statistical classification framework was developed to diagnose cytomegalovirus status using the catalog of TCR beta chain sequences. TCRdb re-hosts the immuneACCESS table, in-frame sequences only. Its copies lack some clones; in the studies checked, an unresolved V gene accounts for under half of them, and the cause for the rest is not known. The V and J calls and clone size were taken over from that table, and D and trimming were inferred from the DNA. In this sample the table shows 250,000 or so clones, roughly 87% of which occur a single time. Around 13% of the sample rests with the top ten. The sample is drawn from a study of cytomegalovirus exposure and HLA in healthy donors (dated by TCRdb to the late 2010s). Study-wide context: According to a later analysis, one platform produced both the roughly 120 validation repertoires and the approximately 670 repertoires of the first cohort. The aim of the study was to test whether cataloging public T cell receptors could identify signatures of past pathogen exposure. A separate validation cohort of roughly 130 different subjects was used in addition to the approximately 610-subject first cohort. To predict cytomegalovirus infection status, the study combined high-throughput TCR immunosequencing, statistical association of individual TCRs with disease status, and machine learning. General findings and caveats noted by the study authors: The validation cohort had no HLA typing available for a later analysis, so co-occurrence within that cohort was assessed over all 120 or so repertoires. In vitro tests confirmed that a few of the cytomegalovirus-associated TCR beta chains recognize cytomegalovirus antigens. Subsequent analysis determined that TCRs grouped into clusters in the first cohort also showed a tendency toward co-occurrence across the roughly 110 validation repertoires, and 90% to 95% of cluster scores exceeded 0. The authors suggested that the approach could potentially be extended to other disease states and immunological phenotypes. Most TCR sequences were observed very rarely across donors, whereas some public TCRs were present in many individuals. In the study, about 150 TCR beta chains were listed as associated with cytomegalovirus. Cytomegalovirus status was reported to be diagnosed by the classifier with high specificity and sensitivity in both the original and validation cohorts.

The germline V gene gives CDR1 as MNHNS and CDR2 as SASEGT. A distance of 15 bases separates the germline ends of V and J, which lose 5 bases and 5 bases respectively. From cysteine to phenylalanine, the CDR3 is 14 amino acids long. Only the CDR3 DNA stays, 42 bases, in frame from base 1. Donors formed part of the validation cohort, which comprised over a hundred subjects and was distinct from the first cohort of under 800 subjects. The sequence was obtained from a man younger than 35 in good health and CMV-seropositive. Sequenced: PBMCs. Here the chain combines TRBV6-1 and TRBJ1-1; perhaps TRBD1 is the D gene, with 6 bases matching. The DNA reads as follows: TGTGCCAGCAGTTTATACAGGGCTCGGACTGAAGCTTTCTTT. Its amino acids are CASSLYRARTEAFF.